This T cell receptor beta chain stems from a study of blood T cell repertoires in COVID-19. Germline lookup yields CDR1 SGHNT and CDR2 YYREEE (reference sequence). This CDR3 is 17 amino acids long. With 4 bases clipped from V and 0 bases from J, the junction kept 7 bases outside the gene matches. Individuals drawn from 24 US areas were roughly 18 to 89 years old. Each participant's cohort was designated according to participant-reported clinical history. The repertoire was sequenced with immunoSEQ multiplex PCR; TCRdb's copy has only in-frame clones and lacks some. The sample yields more than 200,000 clones, 75% to 85% seen once.

The material sequenced was PBMCs or T cells enriched from blood (not recorded which). The genes are TRBV5-4 and TRBJ2-6; the match to TRBD1 covers 7 bases. The receptor comes from a middle-aged woman with acute COVID-19. The CDR3 DNA follows: TGTGCCAGCAGCAACGGACAGGTCGTCTCTGGGGCCAACGTCCTGACTTTC. Its protein product is CASSNGQVVSGANVLTF.